What follows are 32 T cell receptor beta chains derived from one specimen sequenced in a study of blood T cell repertoires in COVID-19. Assay used: immunoSEQ multiplex PCR; TCRdb lists only in-frame clones, some missing. The sample lists approximately 200,000 clones, approximately 85% occurring once. The sequenced sample consisted of peripheral blood. The receptors were sampled from a human donor with active or convalescent COVID-19. The donor label of this sample is uncertain.

This sequence joins TRBV6-5 and TRBJ2-5, with TRBD1 matching over 9 bases. The V segment lost 11 bases and the J segment 1 base; nucleotides outside the gene matches: 11. The CDR3 extends over 15 amino acids. Germline V gene data show CDR1 as MNHEY and CDR2 as SVGAGI. The CDR3 DNA is TGTGCCGGTTTGGGAGGACAGGGGTCCCAAGAGACCCAGTACTTC. It specifies CAGLGGQGSQETQYF.

V is TRBV24-1 and J is TRBJ2-1; TRBD2 matches at 13 bases. Germline assignment: CDR1 KGHDR and CDR2 SFDVKD. J lost 1 base, V lost 1 base, and 21 bases had no gene match. The CDR3 is 24 amino acids. CDR3 residues: CATSDFSGTESGLAGESSYNEQFF. Written as DNA, the CDR3 is TGTGCCACCAGTGATTTCTCCGGGACAGAGAGCGGACTAGCGGGAGAGTCATCCTACAATGAGCAGTTCTTC.

This chain connects TRBV5-1 to TRBJ1-6; D not resolved. V was pared by 4 bases and J by 8 bases, with 16 bases between. This CDR3 has 15 amino acids. Germline CDR1 and CDR2: SGHRS and YFSETQ. This chain's CDR3 is CASSPAGSTDSPLHF. The CDR3 DNA reads TGCGCCAGCAGCCCGGCGGGGAGTACTGATTCACCCCTCCACTTT.

V usage is TRBV20-1 and J usage is TRBJ2-3; weak D call: TRBD1 (5 bases). Germline values: CDR1 DFQATT, CDR2 SNEGSKA (reference sequence). This CDR3 comprises 14 residues. Trimming stripped 3 bases from V and 6 bases from J, with 16 bases between. This chain's CDR3 is CSASRPGAGDTQYF. The CDR3 nucleotides are TGCAGTGCTAGTCGACCGGGCGCAGGGGATACGCAGTATTTT.

J is TRBJ2-3 and V is TRBV18, with 11 bases matching TRBD2. CDR3 size: 16 residues. The germline V gene encodes CDR1 KGHSH and CDR2 LQKENI. V shed 2 bases, J shed 4 bases, and the junction held 5 bases outside the gene matches. CDR3 coding DNA: TGTGCCAGCTCACCAGGTAGCGGGGGGGCCTCAGATACGCAGTATTTT. The encoded protein is CASSPGSGGASDTQYF.

The rearrangement joins TRBV30 to TRBJ1-1, with 7 bases identical to TRBD1. The germline V gene has CDR1 GTSNPN and CDR2 SVGIG (reference sequence). V gave up 3 bases and J gave up 3 bases; unmatched junction bases: 4. This CDR3 contains 13 residues. The CDR3: CAWSGDRYTEAFF. The CDR3 DNA reads TGTGCCTGGAGCGGGGACAGATACACTGAAGCTTTCTTT.

V gene TRBV7-9 combines with J gene TRBJ2-7; a possible D gene is TRBD1 (5 bases). V lost 2 bases, J lost 1 base, and 9 bases lay in between. Germline V gene lookup returns CDR1 SEHNR and CDR2 FQNEAQ (reference sequence). CDR3 length: 14 residues. The CDR3 coding sequence is TGTGCCAGCAGCTTAAGTTCAGGGTCCTACGAGCAGTACTTC. As protein: CASSLSSGSYEQYF.

Here the CDR3 DNA reads TGTGCCAGCAGCTTAGAACGGAGTGAGCAGTTCTTC. It translates to CASSLERSEQFF. The chain joins TRBV7-9 to TRBJ2-1; D gene ambiguous. Germline CDR1 SEHNR, CDR2 FQNEAQ (reference sequence). The CDR3 covers 12 residues. V lost 1 base and J 9 bases, leaving 7 bases between the germline ends. The whole variable domain, filled in from reference TRBV7-9 and TRBJ2-1, reads DTGVSQNPRHKITKRGQNVTFRCDPISEHNRLYWYRQTLGQGPEFLTYFQNEAQLEKSRLLSDRFSAERPKGSFSTLEIQRTEQGDSAMYLCASSLERSEQFFGPGTRLTVL.

V gene TRBV10-3 combines with J gene TRBJ2-3, with D possibly being TRBD1 (6 bases). This CDR3 is built from 14 residues. V lost 4 bases, J lost 0 bases, and 8 bases lay in between. Germline loops: CDR1 ENHRY, CDR2 SYGVKD. This CDR3 reads CAISVQGSTDTQYF. In DNA form, the CDR3 reads TGTGCCATCAGTGTTCAGGGGAGCACAGATACGCAGTATTTT.

The chain links TRBV3-1 (or the pseudogene TRBV3-2) to TRBJ1-4, with 8 nucleotides matching TRBD1. V was pared by 7 bases and J by 7 bases, with 11 bases of the junction left unmatched. The CDR3 has 15 amino acids. Germline V gene data show CDR1 as LGHDT and CDR2 as YNNKEL (reference sequence). CDR3 DNA: TGTGCCAGCACTCAAGGACAGGGCGGCTTTGAAAAACTGTTTTTT. This encodes CASTQGQGGFEKLFF.

V and J are TRBV3-1 (or the pseudogene TRBV3-2) and TRBJ2-5; D possibly corresponds to TRBD1 (6 bases). The CDR3 totals 16 residues. From germline, CDR1 is LGHDT and CDR2 YNNKEL (reference sequence). Trimming cost V 0 bases and J 1 base, with 12 bases left between them. The DNA for the CDR3 is TGTGCCAGCAGCCAAGAGGGGACATTGAGCCAAGAGACCCAGTACTTC. Its protein product is CASSQEGTLSQETQYF.

Here the CDR3 reads CASSVEGAPYEQYF. The CDR3 DNA is TGTGCCAGCAGCGTAGAGGGGGCCCCCTACGAGCAGTACTTC. The chain recombines TRBV9 with TRBJ2-7; 7 bases agree with TRBD1. V lost 0 bases, J lost 2 bases, and 2 bases stayed unmatched. CDR3 length: 14 amino acids. Germline CDR1 reads SGDLS; CDR2 reads YYNGEE.

The chain recombines TRBV7-2 with TRBJ1-5; no reliable D call. The CDR3 is 14 residues long. Per the germline V gene, CDR1 is SGHTA and CDR2 is FQGNSA. V dropped 5 bases and J dropped 4 bases, with 12 bases sitting between them. CDR3 residues: CASSTDPINQPQHF. For the CDR3, the DNA is TGTGCCAGCAGCACAGACCCCATAAATCAGCCCCAGCATTTT.

The genes are TRBV19 and TRBJ2-1, with 7 bases lining up with TRBD2. Germline V CDR1 and CDR2: LNHDA, SQIVND (reference sequence). After removal of 5 bases from V and 4 bases from J, the junction contained 11 bases not matched to a gene. The CDR3 loop spans 16 amino acids. CDR3 residues: CASSSRTSDYYNEQFF. The CDR3 nucleotides are TGTGCCAGTAGTTCCCGGACTAGTGATTATTACAATGAGCAGTTCTTC.

J is TRBJ2-1 and V is TRBV6-5, with a possible D match to TRBD2 (6 bases). The CDR3 totals 15 residues. Trimming removed 6 bases at V and 0 bases at J, with 12 bases between. Germline CDR1 is MNHEY and CDR2 is SVGAGI. Here the CDR3 DNA reads TGTGCCAGCAGAGGAGGGAAGAGCTCCTACAATGAGCAGTTCTTC. It encodes CASRGGKSSYNEQFF.

This clone has only one observation. The chain is built from TRBV6-5 and TRBJ1-2; D call uncertain. Germline V gene lookup returns CDR1 MNHEY and CDR2 SVGAGI. The CDR3 length is 12 residues. V lost 8 bases and J lost 4, with 11 bases in between. CDR3 DNA sequence: TGTGCCAGCCAAAACGGGATCTATGGCTACACCTTC. The encoded protein is CASQNGIYGYTF.

The J gene is TRBJ2-7, the V gene TRBV29-1; D unclear. Germline V gene data show CDR1 as SQVTM and CDR2 as ANQGSEA. This CDR3 contains 12 residues. With 4 bases removed from V and 7 bases from J, the gap between germline ends came to 14 bases. The CDR3 loop is CSVGRSRREQYF. Here the CDR3 DNA reads TGCAGCGTTGGGCGGAGTCGAAGGGAGCAGTACTTC.

V and J are TRBV30 and TRBJ2-3; tentatively, D is TRBD2 (5 bases). The germline CDR1 and CDR2 sequences are GTSNPN and SVGIG (reference sequence). The CDR3 totals 13 residues. V shed 5 bases and J shed 4 bases, with 13 bases lying between them. CDR3 nucleotides: TGTGCCTGGGGGCTAGCTCTCGCAGATACGCAGTATTTT. As protein: CAWGLALADTQYF.

This chain links TRBV11-3 with TRBJ1-6; D gene uncertain. Looked up from germline, CDR1 is SGHNT and CDR2 is YENEEA. Between the trimmed V and J ends, which lost 3 bases and 7 bases, there was a span of 4 bases. The CDR3 runs to 12 residues. The CDR3 sequence: CASSLSNSPLHF. In DNA form, the CDR3 reads TGTGCCAGCAGCTTGTCGAATTCACCCCTCCACTTT.

The chain is built from TRBV29-1 and TRBJ2-7, with TRBD1 identical over 7 bases. Trimming removed 3 bases from V and 3 bases from J; junction bases left unmatched: 5. The CDR3 sequence is 13 residues long. Per the germline V gene, CDR1 is SQVTM and CDR2 is ANQGSEA. The DNA for the CDR3 is TGCAGCGTTGAGAGGGACAGTGGCTACGAGCAGTACTTC. This sequence encodes CSVERDSGYEQYF.

J is TRBJ2-1 and V is TRBV5-1; 7 nucleotides line up with TRBD2. The V and J ends lost 5 bases and 8 bases, in that order; junction bases with no gene match: 19. This CDR3 has 17 amino acids. From germline, CDR1 is SGHRS and CDR2 YFSETQ. The CDR3 protein is CASRRTSRAGRVDEQFF. Here the CDR3 DNA reads TGCGCCAGCAGACGTACAAGTAGGGCGGGGAGGGTGGATGAGCAGTTCTTC.

The CDR3 loop is CASSQVLLAGETQYF. The CDR3 DNA is TGCGCCAGCAGCCAAGTGCTTCTAGCCGGTGAGACCCAGTACTTC. The chain joins TRBV4-1 to TRBJ2-5, with D perhaps matching TRBD2 (5 bases). The V gene lost 1 base and the J gene lost 5 bases, with 14 bases spanning the gap. Germline CDR1 and CDR2: MGHRA and YSYEKL. The CDR3 has 15 amino acids.

The rearrangement joins TRBV2 to TRBJ1-3; D possibly corresponds to TRBD1 (5 bases). The CDR3 spans 15 residues. Trimming stripped 2 bases from V and 3 bases from J, with 11 bases between. Germline values: CDR1 SNHLY, CDR2 FYNNEI. DNA for the CDR3: TGTGCCAGCAGTGAATCTACAGGCCGTGGAAACACCATATATTTT. Translating it yields CASSESTGRGNTIYF.

The CDR3 DNA reads TGCGCCAGCAGCTTCGACAGGGATTATGGCTACACCTTC. This translates into CASSFDRDYGYTF. The chain employs TRBV5-1 and TRBJ1-2; 7 bases agree with TRBD1. The CDR3 has 13 residues. With 2 bases clipped from V and 5 bases from J, the junction kept 3 bases outside the gene matches. CDR1 SGHRS and CDR2 YFSETQ come from the germline V gene.

V gene TRBV24-1 combines with J gene TRBJ1-1; possibly TRBD1 for D (5 bases). Looked up from germline, CDR1 is KGHDR and CDR2 is SFDVKD. V was cut by 6 bases and J by 0 bases, with 13 bases left in between. This CDR3 spans 15 amino acids. CDR3 amino acids: CATSSSTELNTEAFF. CDR3 nucleotide sequence: TGTGCCACCAGTTCCTCGACAGAGTTGAACACTGAAGCTTTCTTT.

The chain links TRBV7-9 to TRBJ1-1; a possible D gene is TRBD1 (6 bases). Germline loops: CDR1 SEHNR, CDR2 FQNEAQ (reference sequence). CDR3 size: 13 residues. Trimming pared 4 bases from V and 8 bases from J, leaving 14 bases between. In DNA form, the CDR3 reads TGTGCCAGCAGCTCCCCGACAGGCTTAGAAGCTTTCTTT. Its protein is CASSSPTGLEAFF.

In its sample, this clone was seen once. The chain joins TRBV28 to TRBJ1-3, with a tentative D call TRBD1 (5 bases). There are 15 residues in the CDR3. The V gene lost 1 base and the J gene lost 0 bases, with 7 bases spanning the gap. CDR1 is MDHEN and CDR2 is SYDVKM in the germline V gene. In DNA, the CDR3 is TGTGCCAGCAGTTTATTCGGGGGCTCTGGAAACACCATATATTTT. Translating gives CASSLFGGSGNTIYF.

The J gene is TRBJ1-1, the V gene TRBV4-1; 8 bases match TRBD1. Per the germline V gene, CDR1 is MGHRA and CDR2 is YSYEKL. This CDR3 has 14 residues. The V segment lost 1 base and the J segment 5 bases; nucleotides outside the gene matches: 3. This CDR3 reads CASSQVRQGTEAFF. CDR3 nucleotides: TGCGCCAGCAGCCAAGTGAGACAGGGGACTGAAGCTTTCTTT.

The chain employs TRBV24-1 and TRBJ2-5; 7 nucleotides match TRBD1. Trimming at V came to 5 bases and at J to 3 bases, leaving 14 bases not matched to a gene. CDR1 KGHDR and CDR2 SFDVKD come from the germline V gene. This CDR3 region has 17 residues. Written as DNA, the CDR3 is TGTGCCACCAGTGCCAACGCTCAGACAGGGTGGGAAGAGACCCAGTACTTC. It codes for CATSANAQTGWEETQYF.

The genes are TRBV9 and TRBJ2-7; TRBD1 is a possible D gene (5 bases). The CDR3 loop spans 15 amino acids. Trimming left V 4 bases short and J 4 bases short, with 18 bases between. Germline CDR1 reads SGDLS; CDR2 reads YYNGEE. CDR3 amino acids: CASSPGSGNGYEQYF. The CDR3 nucleotides read TGTGCCAGCAGCCCCGGATCAGGGAATGGGTACGAGCAGTACTTC. The whole variable domain, remainder taken from reference TRBV9 and TRBJ2-7, is DSGVTQTPKHLITATGQRVTLRCSPRSGDLSVYWYQQSLDQGLQFLIQYYNGEERAKGNILERFSAQQFPDLHSELNLSSLELGDSALYFCASSPGSGNGYEQYFGPGTRLTVT.

This chain joins TRBV28 and TRBJ2-7, with 8 positions matching TRBD2. The J segment lost 6 bases and the V segment lost 2 bases, leaving 0 bases of the junction unmatched. Germline CDR1 is MDHEN and CDR2 is SYDVKM. This CDR3 has 12 residues. CDR3 coding DNA: TGTGCCAGCAGTTTACGGGGGGGCGAGCAGTACTTC. Translation: CASSLRGGEQYF.

This clone was observed a handful of times. The chain links TRBV2 to TRBJ2-7; a possible D gene is TRBD1 (7 bases). Per germline, CDR1 SNHLY and CDR2 FYNNEI. V shed 3 bases and J shed 2 bases, with 17 bases lying between them. The CDR3 is 16 residues long. The CDR3 is CASSDVIVRGAYEQYF. The DNA for the CDR3 is TGTGCCAGCAGTGATGTTATAGTCAGGGGGGCCTACGAGCAGTACTTC.